These 21 T cell receptor beta chains share one sample of origin, sequenced in a study of OX40 agonist ivuxolimab in advanced cancers. TCRdb keeps only in-frame clones here, not all; method: immunoSEQ multiplex PCR. The profile shows roughly 9,200 clones, approximately 68% of them singletons. The sample was CD4+ or CD8+ T cells sorted from blood, taken in a trial of the OX40 agonist ivuxolimab. These receptors were taken from an adult with an advanced solid tumor such as melanoma, head and neck, liver or kidney cancer.

The chain joins TRBV27 to TRBJ2-7; D is undetermined. Germline assignment: CDR1 MNHEY and CDR2 SMNVEV (reference sequence). The CDR3 is made up of 12 amino acids. V was shortened by 3 bases and J by 6 bases, with 9 bases between the two germline ends. The CDR3 nucleotides read TGTGCCAGCAGTTTCCCTCCCGGCGAGCAGTACTTC. This codes for CASSFPPGEQYF.

This clone was observed once. This chain links TRBV6-1 with TRBJ2-1; tentative D call: TRBD2 (5 bases). The CDR3 is made up of 15 amino acids. The germline V gene encodes CDR1 MNHNS and CDR2 SASEGT. V was shortened by 2 bases and J by 6 bases, with 14 bases between the two germline ends. The DNA for the CDR3 is TGTGCCAGCAGTGAAATCCCGGGATCGGGCAATGAGCAGTTCTTC. Translated, it gives CASSEIPGSGNEQFF.

This clone was counted a single time. The chain is built from TRBV28 and TRBJ1-2, with D possibly matching TRBD1 (5 bases). V was pared by 3 bases and J by 4 bases, with 9 bases between. The length of the CDR3 is 13 residues. In germline, CDR1 is MDHEN, CDR2 SYDVKM. CDR3 amino acids: CASSLGLGYGYTF. The CDR3 DNA reads as TGTGCCAGCAGTTTGGGACTAGGCTATGGCTACACCTTC.

The rearrangement uses TRBV6-5 and TRBJ2-7, with TRBD1 matching 8 bases. CDR1 is MNHEY, CDR2 SVGAGI, per germline. V lost 0 bases, J lost 4 bases, and 8 bases stayed unmatched. This CDR3 comprises 16 residues. This chain's CDR3 is CASSYSTQGARYEQYF. CDR3 coding DNA: TGTGCCAGCAGTTACTCGACCCAGGGGGCCCGGTACGAGCAGTACTTC.

The chain is built from TRBV27 and TRBJ1-1; D is ambiguous. Looked up from germline, CDR1 is MNHEY and CDR2 is SMNVEV (reference sequence). This CDR3 contains 14 residues. V gave up 4 bases and J gave up 1 base, with 10 bases separating them. CDR3 amino acids: CASSSPTGNTEAFF. The CDR3 coding sequence is TGTGCCAGCAGTTCCCCCACGGGGAACACTGAAGCTTTCTTT.

This sequence joins TRBV27 and TRBJ2-7, with 9 positions matching TRBD2. CDR1 is MNHEY and CDR2 is SMNVEV in the germline V gene (reference sequence). V lost 4 bases and J lost 0; bases outside the gene matches: 4. The CDR3 covers 15 residues. CDR3 DNA sequence: TGTGCCAGCAGTTCCCCGACTAGCGGCTCCTACGAGCAGTACTTC. Amino acid sequence: CASSSPTSGSYEQYF.

The chain employs TRBV6-4 and TRBJ2-2; no clear D gene. Trimming left V 2 bases short and J 1 base short, with 2 bases between. CDR3 length: 13 residues. Germline V gives CDR1 MRHNA, CDR2 SNTAGT. CDR3 loop: CASSDGNTGELFF. CDR3 nucleotides: TGTGCCAGCAGTGACGGGAACACCGGGGAGCTGTTTTTT.

The chain employs TRBV7-8 and TRBJ2-1; 7 nucleotides match TRBD2. CDR1 and CDR2 (germline): SGHVS, FQNEAQ. The CDR3 loop spans 15 amino acids. The V segment lost 2 bases and the J segment 0 bases; nucleotides outside the gene matches: 1. The CDR3 nucleotides are TGTGCCAGCAGCTTAAGCGGGAACTCCTACAATGAGCAGTTCTTC. Protein: CASSLSGNSYNEQFF.

The chain links TRBV11-1 to TRBJ2-5; a possible D gene is TRBD1 (6 bases). The CDR3 length is 13 residues. Deletions cut 8 bases from V and 3 bases from J, with 13 bases between. The germline V gene encodes CDR1 SGHAT and CDR2 FQDESV (reference sequence). DNA of the CDR3: TGTGCCAGCCGCCAGACAGGAAAAGAGACCCAGTACTTC. Amino acids: CASRQTGKETQYF.

V is TRBV6-5 and J is TRBJ2-7, with D possibly matching TRBD2 (5 bases). CDR3 length: 13 amino acids. Per the germline V gene, CDR1 is MNHEY and CDR2 is SVGAGI. The germline V and J ends were trimmed by 5 bases and 6 bases, with 14 bases remaining between them. The CDR3 region is CASSEKEVGEQYF. The CDR3 DNA sequence: TGTGCCAGCAGTGAAAAGGAGGTCGGCGAGCAGTACTTC.

The chain has TRBV15 and TRBJ2-5, with 7 positions matching TRBD2. V dropped 4 bases and J dropped 4; count of bases not matched to a gene: 9. The CDR3 contains 15 residues. Germline V lookup: CDR1 LNHNV, CDR2 YYDKDF (reference sequence). The CDR3 here is CATSKGGAGSETQYF. In DNA, the CDR3 is TGTGCCACCAGCAAGGGAGGGGCAGGGTCAGAGACCCAGTACTTC.

The CDR3 DNA reads TGTGCCAGCAGTGTGTGGGGGTCCTACAATGAGCAGTTCTTC. The encoded protein is CASSVWGSYNEQFF. The chain joins TRBV27 to TRBJ2-1; tentatively, D is TRBD1 or TRBD2 (5 bases each). This CDR3 contains 14 residues. Between the trimmed V and J ends, which lost 5 bases and 1 base, there was a span of 9 bases. Germline CDR1 MNHEY, CDR2 SMNVEV (reference sequence).

The V and J genes are TRBV4-1 and TRBJ2-7, with a weak D call TRBD2 (6 bases). V lost 1 base to trimming and J lost 4 bases, with 14 bases between them. Germline values: CDR1 MGHRA, CDR2 YSYEKL. CDR3 length: 15 amino acids. The CDR3 DNA sequence: TGCGCCAGCAGCCAAGTTGCTAGCGCGGGGTACGAGCAGTACTTC. Translated, it gives CASSQVASAGYEQYF.

The chain is built from TRBV5-4 and TRBJ1-2; D call uncertain. Germline lookup yields CDR1 SGHNT and CDR2 YYREEE (reference sequence). Trimming took 5 bases from V and 6 from J, leaving 11 bases between them. The CDR3 contains 12 residues. The CDR3 is CASSDGGDGYTF. The CDR3 bases are TGTGCCAGCAGTGATGGCGGGGATGGCTACACCTTC.

The genes are TRBV6-4 and TRBJ2-3; TRBD2 agrees at 9 bases. The V gene's germline CDR1 is MRHNA and CDR2 SNTAGT. The CDR3 is 15 amino acids. V shed 3 bases and J 2 bases; nucleotides not matched to a gene: 3. The DNA for the CDR3 is TGTGCCAGCAGTGAGCAGGGACTAGCCACAGATACGCAGTATTTT. It specifies CASSEQGLATDTQYF.

The CDR3 DNA is TGTGCCAGCAGTTTACTGGAGACAGCCTACATCACAGATACGCAGTATTTT. Translating it yields CASSLLETAYITDTQYF. The rearrangement uses TRBV28 and TRBJ2-3, with a tentative D call TRBD1 (5 bases). Trimming stripped 2 bases from V and 2 bases from J, with 17 bases between. The germline CDR1 and CDR2 sequences are MDHEN and SYDVKM. The CDR3 runs 17 residues.

The chain combines TRBV6-6 with TRBJ2-2; 9 bases line up with TRBD1. After removal of 0 bases from V and 5 bases from J, the junction contained 1 base not matched to a gene. This CDR3 is 15 amino acids long. Germline V gene sequence: CDR1 MNHNY, CDR2 SVGAGI (reference sequence). CDR3 nucleotides: TGTGCCAGCAGTTACTCGACAGGGGGTACCGGGGAGCTGTTTTTT. It encodes CASSYSTGGTGELFF.

CDR3 bases: TGTGCCAGCAGCTTACCGGGACTAGCGGGAAATGAGCAGTTCTTC. It specifies CASSLPGLAGNEQFF. This chain links TRBV11-2 with TRBJ2-1; 13 bases line up with TRBD2. This CDR3 has 15 residues. In germline, CDR1 is SGHAT, CDR2 FQNNGV. The V and J ends lost 2 bases and 7 bases, in that order; junction bases with no gene match: 2.

V usage is TRBV27 and J usage is TRBJ1-5, with 7 bases that match TRBD1. CDR1 MNHEY and CDR2 SMNVEV come from the germline V gene (reference sequence). The J segment lost 4 bases and the V segment lost 5 bases, leaving 5 bases of the junction unmatched. The CDR3 consists of 14 residues. CDR3 region: CASSTGTANQPQHF. The CDR3 DNA sequence: TGTGCCAGCAGTACCGGGACAGCAAATCAGCCCCAGCATTTT.

For this clone: Possible read error: a much larger clone is one base away. Other DNA sequences in this sample translate to the same CDR3. This chain links TRBV11-3 with TRBJ2-1, with TRBD2 identical over 8 bases. CDR1 is SGHNT and CDR2 is YENEEA in the germline V gene. The CDR3 has 15 residues. V trimming: 5 bases; J trimming: 6 bases; junction bases outside the gene matches: 9. The DNA of the CDR3 is TGTGCCAGCAGCCCGGCCGGACTAGCTAGCAATGAGCAGTTCTTC. Protein sequence: CASSPAGLASNEQFF.

In this sample, this clone turned up a few times. The chain carries TRBV9 and TRBJ2-5; D is perhaps TRBD2 (5 bases). The V gene's germline CDR1 is SGDLS and CDR2 YYNGEE. This CDR3 has 14 residues. V lost 4 bases, J lost 2 bases, and 12 bases lay in between. The CDR3 coding sequence is TGTGCCAGCAGCCCAGCGGACGGACAAGAGACCCAGTACTTC. Amino acid sequence: CASSPADGQETQYF.